The clone carrying this T cell receptor beta chain came up once. The sample is drawn from a study of blood T cell repertoires in COVID-19. Study information: PBMCs, B-cell-depleted T cells, or T cells were the source of the cDNA or gDNA that made up the material.

Per the authors' pipeline: Reference gene primer amplification in the assay estimated nucleated cell counts. Assay: immunoSEQ multiplex PCR; the TCRdb copy retains only in-frame clones and omits some. V, J and clone size derive from that table, while D and trimming were established from the DNA sequence. The sample holds roughly 400,000 clones, around 92% seen once. The origin of this receptor is a young woman who had recovered from COVID-19. Sequencing was carried out using PBMCs or T cells enriched from blood (not recorded which).

CDR3 nucleotides: TGTGCCAGCTCGGACAGGGTGTCTTACAATGAGCAGTTCTTC. Its translation is CASSDRVSYNEQFF. The rearrangement joins TRBV18 to TRBJ2-1; 8 bases fit TRBD1. From germline, CDR1 is KGHSH and CDR2 LQKENI. The J segment lost 4 bases and the V segment lost 6 bases, leaving 5 bases of the junction unmatched. The CDR3 extends over 14 amino acids.